The table lists the clone carrying this TCR beta chain with a count of one. Its target is unknown. Sequence at one end of the junction differs from germline and may be a read error. The data stem from a study of tumor and adjacent non-tumor tissue in lung cancer. Study-wide results and caveats: Significantly higher TCR diversity was found in tumor than normal lung. Patients with more diverse tumor TCRs had worse survival.

This CDR3 spans 13 amino acids. In germline, CDR1 is SQVTM, CDR2 ANQGSEA. The library came from three nested PCR rounds adapted from ARM-PCR protocols. From the multiplex PCR reads, TCRdb called clonotypes with MiXCR, one entry per CDR3 protein. The table shows some 100,000 distinct CDR3 sequences, with roughly 78% occurring only once. No cell sorting was done before RNA was extracted from the tissue. This non-tumor lung sample came from over 3 cm beyond the tumor edge. The sequence came from a man between 60 and 75 years old with small cell lung cancer. The chain links TRBV29-1 to TRBJ2-2, with 7 bases that match TRBD2. Source material: distant non-tumor lung tissue. This CDR3 is CGVNGGNTGKLFF. The CDR3, as DNA: TGCGGCGTTAACGGGGGGAACACCGGGAAGCTGTTTTTT.